This TCR beta chain appears in the sequencing data of a study of cytomegalovirus exposure and HLA in healthy donors (dated by TCRdb to between 2016 and 2019). Looking at the study overall: An earlier analysis of 587 of the donors reported roughly 270 Gb of sequence data and 100 million to 130 million unique TCR beta sequences from about 200 million T cells. About 310 gigabases of sequencing data and 80 million or so unique TCR sequences were included in an early release covering around 600 HLA-typed donors. Of the roughly 400 genotyped donors, roughly 80% were placed in the genetic ancestry cluster associated with self-reported Caucasian donors. The study was designed to test whether signatures of past pathogen exposure could be identified by cataloging public T cell receptors. The study used immunosequencing to profile the T cell repertoires of approximately 630 subjects and linked those repertoires to cytomegalovirus serostatus. Besides the first cohort of approximately 670 subjects, a separate validation cohort made up of 120 or so different subjects was used. The study combined high-throughput TCR immunosequencing, statistical association of individual TCRs with disease status, and machine learning to predict cytomegalovirus infection status. In a later analysis, previously published TCR beta repertoires from some 640 donors were re-analyzed and high-resolution HLA genotyping was added so that TCR occurrence patterns could be studied. Rather than using new phenotypic data, the later analysis identified candidate immune exposures from TCR beta sequences and from how often those sequences occurred across donors. An earlier analysis of several hundred of the donors used high-throughput TCR beta sequencing to judge whether each TCR beta V gene segment behaved as functional or pseudogenic. Alongside the repertoire data, information on donor age, sex, ethnicity and CMV serostatus was compiled. In a later genetic analysis, genome-wide SNP genotypes for about three fifths of the 666 donors were used, and that subset was treated as a discovery cohort. All discovery cohort repertoires had been generated on a single sequencing platform. Both class I and class II loci were covered by HLA typing, at four-digit resolution. Typing coverage differed by locus: A, B, C, DRB1 and DQB1 were typed in roughly 620-630 donors, DQA1 in 500 to 550, DPA1 in roughly 590, and DPB1 in approximately 450. Because of strong linkage in the cohort, roughly five DR-DQ haplotypes were treated as single units for association and clustering. On average, 235,054 unique TCR beta nucleotide sequences were sequenced per donor among fewer than 500 genotyped donors of the cohort, with 15% to 20% of those sequences being non-productive. The study at large found these results: When HLA alleles, especially DR and DQ, strongly co-occurred, attributing TCR associations to individual alleles was difficult. Seventeen rarely observed V segments, including chromosome 9 orphons, were excluded from the earlier analysis of about 500 of the donors because counts were too low. Broadly in line with IMGT annotations, most TCR beta V segments showed up in productive rearrangements about 87% or about 30% of the time in an earlier analysis of approximately 640 of the donors. Linkage disequilibrium might explain the correlated functional status among segregating V segments, but an unknown experimental factor could not be ruled out. A later analysis found that HLA-associated TCR beta chains were more clonally expanded and had lower generation probabilities than equally common non-associated chains. In the study, 164 TCR beta chains were listed as associated with cytomegalovirus. In a later analysis, TCR association rates were found to vary across HLA loci, with the most associated TCRs seen for DRB1 alleles and the fewest for HLA-C alleles. The classifier was reported to diagnose cytomegalovirus status with high specificity and sensitivity in both the original cohort and the validation cohort. In a later analysis, several top co-occurrence clusters were reported to appear linked to parvovirus B19, influenza, CMV and Epstein-Barr virus. According to a later analysis, most CMV-associated TCR beta chains appeared to be HLA-restricted, and the HLA associations seemed to be driven largely by CMV exposure. A further reported finding was that TCR beta sequences accurately predicted the HLA-A and HLA-B alleles for most subjects in the first cohort. Sequencing depth was assumed to be roughly uniform across donors in the presence/absence analyses, though that assumption may not hold. This cohort had only TCR beta chains sequenced, and the lack of alpha or paired-chain data limited which features could be detected. Because some donors lacked HLA typing at each locus, the association tests relied only on the typed subset. While some public TCRs were present in many individuals, most TCR sequences turned up only very rarely across donors. For the cohort, immune exposure information was limited to CMV serostatus. According to the authors, the approach could potentially be generalized to other disease states and immunological phenotypes. In vitro tests confirmed that a few of the cytomegalovirus-associated TCR beta chains recognize cytomegalovirus antigens. A cluster of highly shared sequence variants was judged likely to be a technical artifact of the sequencing pipeline. At a false discovery rate of 0.05, a later analysis linked around 15,000 TCR beta sequences to specific HLA alleles. An association between a missense DCLRE1C variant and V-gene and J-gene trimming of TCR beta chains was found in a later genetic analysis and replicated in an independent cohort. A later genetic analysis reported fewer N-insertions in productive TCRs among donors in an Asian-associated ancestry cluster than the roughly 700-donor mean.

As for this clone: The antigen it recognizes is unknown. No clone much larger than this one lies a single base away; base qualities are absent.

Libraries were built with the immunoSEQ multiplex PCR assay. A mixture of 60 forward primers for TCR Vbeta segments and 13 reverse primers for TCR Jbeta segments was used in the multiplex PCR. Amplification of the CDR3 region of rearranged TCR beta genes was performed with a multiplex PCR assay on genomic DNA. The Illumina HiSeq System was used to sequence the amplified TCR beta libraries as 87-base-pair reads. From the authors' description of their analysis: In a later analysis, 70 million to 95 million unique TCR beta chains were counted across the roughly 610 repertoires, and roughly 11 million of these chains were shared by at least two donors. To remove PCR and sequencing errors, raw reads were error-corrected and collapsed into unique sequences using a nearest-neighbor algorithm that merged closely related sequences. CDR3 sequences were aligned to IMGT reference sequences to assign V, D and J gene segments. Each retained sequence needed at least a six-nucleotide match to both a V gene segment and a J gene segment. A rearrangement was called productive if the CDR3 had no stop codons and remained in frame with V and J, and every other rearrangement was called non-productive. CDR3 was defined by IMGT convention, running from the second conserved V-encoded cysteine to the conserved J-encoded phenylalanine. The earlier analysis of some 580 of the donors excluded any sequence lacking an unambiguous match to a single V gene segment. An earlier analysis of several hundred of the donors called V segments functional above 56.7% productive rearrangements and segregating when the between-donor standard deviation exceeded 5%. A statistical classification framework was developed to diagnose cytomegalovirus status using the catalog of TCR beta chain sequences. In a later analysis, TCR nucleotide sequences were compared against IMGT/GENE-DB human TR gene sequences so that V and J genes could be assigned. A later analysis assigned CDR3 sequences and most-parsimonious VDJ recombination scenarios with the TCRdist pipeline. In a later analysis, every TCR beta chain was defined by the combination of its CDR3 amino acid sequence and its V-gene family, and reads without a unique V-gene family were dropped. As a way to deal with suspected cross-contamination and a sequencing artifact, a later analysis dropped 450 to 600 nucleotide sequences that were highly shared and had low generation probability. A later analysis calculated a clonal expansion index for each public chain from normalized within-repertoire ranks of inferred template counts. In a later analysis, generation probabilities were computed with a VDJ recombination model fitted to out-of-frame rearrangements, and the resulting probabilities were checked against IGoR. In a later analysis, hypergeometric tests were used to score TCR-TCR, TCR-HLA and TCR-CMV co-occurrence, with a repertoire-size bias correction applied to TCR pairs. In a later analysis, false discovery rates were estimated by permuting HLA or CMV assignments 20 times. In a later analysis, co-occurring TCRs were grouped with DBSCAN, and TCRdist sequence similarity was added when clustering was performed within HLA-allele-positive subsets. Repertoires with fewer than 30,000 or more than 120,000 public chains, plus five repertoires with anomalous nucleotide sharing, were excluded from co-occurrence clustering. TCRdb took over this immuneACCESS table, retaining in-frame rearrangements with V and J assigned. Such tables are incomplete; in checked studies, under half of the missing clones stem from an unresolved V gene, and the remainder is unexplained. The DNA was the basis for D and trimming; V, J and clone size are from that table. This sample lists about 160,000 clones; more than 75% were detected once. The ten largest clones represent roughly 2.2% of the sample.

The cohort comprised 710 or so healthy bone marrow donors. All cohort members were sampled while nominally healthy, although unrecorded immune exposures were likely present. The donor was CMV seropositive and belonged to the group of 250 to 300 seropositive cohort members. A peripheral blood sample was collected from each donor, and TCR beta sequencing was performed on peripheral blood mononuclear cells. Genomic DNA extraction from the blood cell samples was performed with the Qiagen DNeasy Blood Extraction Kit. The source is a man aged 18 to 29 in good health and CMV-seropositive. What was sequenced was PBMCs.

CDR3 protein: CASSEQVRNQPQHF. The DNA is as follows: TGTGCCAGCAGTGAACAGGTCAGAAATCAGCCCCAGCATTTT. This chain is built from TRBV6-1 and TRBJ1-5; the D gene is not confidently resolved. Its CDR3 holds 14 amino acids, cysteine through phenylalanine. Only CDR3 DNA is held: 42 bases, read in frame from base 1. V is cut by 2 bases and J by 4 bases, and the space between the germline ends is 9 bases. CDR1 and CDR2 are drawn from the germline V gene: MNHNS, SASEGT.